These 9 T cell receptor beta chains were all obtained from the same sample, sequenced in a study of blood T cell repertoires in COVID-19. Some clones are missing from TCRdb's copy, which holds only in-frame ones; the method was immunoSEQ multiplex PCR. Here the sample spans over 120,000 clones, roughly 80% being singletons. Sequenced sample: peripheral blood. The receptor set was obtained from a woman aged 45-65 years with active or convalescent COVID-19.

CDR3 coding DNA: TGTGCCACCGGACAGGGGGACAATCAGCCCCAGCATTTT. Translation gives CATGQGDNQPQHF. The chain combines TRBV5-8 with TRBJ1-5; 10 bases line up with TRBD1. Germline V gene sequence: CDR1 SGHTS, CDR2 YDEGEE. The CDR3 covers 13 residues. The V gene end was trimmed by 9 bases and the J gene end by 3 bases; junction bases not matched to a gene: 3. The full variable domain, its missing parts supplied by reference TRBV5-8 and TRBJ1-5, is EAGVTQSPTHLIKTRGQQATLRCSPISGHTSVYWYQQALGLGLQFLLWYDEGEERNRGNFPPRFSGRQFPNYSSELNVNALELEDSALYLCATGQGDNQPQHFGDGTRLSIL.

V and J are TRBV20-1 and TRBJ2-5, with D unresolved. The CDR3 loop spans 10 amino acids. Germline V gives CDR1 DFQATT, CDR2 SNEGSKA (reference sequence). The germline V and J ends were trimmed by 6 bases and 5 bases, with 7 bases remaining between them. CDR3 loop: CSAELETQYF. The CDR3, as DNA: TGCAGTGCAGAACTGGAGACCCAGTACTTC.

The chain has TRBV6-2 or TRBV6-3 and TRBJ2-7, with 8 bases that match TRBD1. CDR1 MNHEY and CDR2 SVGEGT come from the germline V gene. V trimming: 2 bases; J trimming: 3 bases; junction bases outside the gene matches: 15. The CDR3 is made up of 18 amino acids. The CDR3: CASSYPIYRDRTNYEQYF. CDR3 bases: TGTGCCAGCAGTTACCCAATTTACCGGGACAGGACAAACTACGAGCAGTACTTC.

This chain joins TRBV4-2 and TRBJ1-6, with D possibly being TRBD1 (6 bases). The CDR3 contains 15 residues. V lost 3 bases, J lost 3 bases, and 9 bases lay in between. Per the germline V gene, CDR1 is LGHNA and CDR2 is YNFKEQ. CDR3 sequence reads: CASSQRQDYNSPLHF. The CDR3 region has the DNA TGTGCCAGCAGCCAGCGACAGGACTATAATTCACCCCTCCACTTT.

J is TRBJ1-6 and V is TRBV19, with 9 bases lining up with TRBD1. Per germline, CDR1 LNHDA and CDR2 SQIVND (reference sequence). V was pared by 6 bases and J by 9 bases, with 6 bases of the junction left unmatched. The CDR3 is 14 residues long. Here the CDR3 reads CASRLGQGASPLHF. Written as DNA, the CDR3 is TGTGCCAGTAGGCTGGGACAGGGAGCTTCACCCCTCCACTTT.

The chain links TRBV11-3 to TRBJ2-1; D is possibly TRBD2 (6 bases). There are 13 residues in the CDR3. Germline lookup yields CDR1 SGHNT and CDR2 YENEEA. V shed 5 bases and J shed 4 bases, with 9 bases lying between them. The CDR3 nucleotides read TGTGCCAGCAGCCCGGGACTTTACAATGAGCAGTTCTTC. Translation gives CASSPGLYNEQFF.

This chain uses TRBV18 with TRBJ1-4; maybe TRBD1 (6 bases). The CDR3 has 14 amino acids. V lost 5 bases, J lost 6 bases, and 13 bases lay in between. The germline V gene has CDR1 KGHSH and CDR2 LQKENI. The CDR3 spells CASSTGTSDEKLFF. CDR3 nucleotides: TGTGCCAGCTCAACCGGGACATCGGATGAAAAACTGTTTTTT.

This CDR3 is CASSKALSTGVGYTF. The CDR3 nucleotides read TGTGCCAGCAGCAAAGCGCTTTCGACAGGGGTTGGCTACACCTTC. This chain uses TRBV21-1 with TRBJ1-2; the table's D gene call, TRBD1, was not cross checked with the DNA. TRBV21-1 is marked as a pseudogene. The CDR3 is made up of 15 amino acids.

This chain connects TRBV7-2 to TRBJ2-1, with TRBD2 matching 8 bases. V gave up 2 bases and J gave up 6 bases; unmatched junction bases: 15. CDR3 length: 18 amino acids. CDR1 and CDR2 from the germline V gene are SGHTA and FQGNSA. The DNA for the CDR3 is TGTGCCAGCAGCTTAACCCGGGGGGGTTCAGGCCGTATCAATGAGCAGTTCTTC. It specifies CASSLTRGGSGRINEQFF.